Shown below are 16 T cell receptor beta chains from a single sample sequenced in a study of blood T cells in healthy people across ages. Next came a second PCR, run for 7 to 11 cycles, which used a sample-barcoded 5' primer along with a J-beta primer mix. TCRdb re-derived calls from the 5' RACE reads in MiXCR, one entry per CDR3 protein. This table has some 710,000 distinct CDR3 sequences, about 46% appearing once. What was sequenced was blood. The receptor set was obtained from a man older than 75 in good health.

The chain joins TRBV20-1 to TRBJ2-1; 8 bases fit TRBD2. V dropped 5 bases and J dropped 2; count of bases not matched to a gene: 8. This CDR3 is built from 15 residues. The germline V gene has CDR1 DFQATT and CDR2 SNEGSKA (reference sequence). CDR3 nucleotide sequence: TGCAGTGCTCCGGCCGGGACTAGGACCTACAATGAGCAGTTCTTC. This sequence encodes CSAPAGTRTYNEQFF.

The CDR3 DNA is TGTGCCAGCAGCGCTACTCGGACAGGGAATAACTATGGCTACACCTTC. Translation: CASSATRTGNNYGYTF. The chain recombines TRBV7-9 with TRBJ1-2; the match to TRBD1 covers 8 bases. Germline V gene lookup returns CDR1 SEHNR and CDR2 FQNEAQ (reference sequence). CDR3 length equals 16 residues. The trim removed 5 bases at V and 1 base at J, leaving 9 bases unmatched.

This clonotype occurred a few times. The CDR3 sequence is CSALSSTYNEQFF. The CDR3 coding sequence is TGCAGTGCTCTGAGTAGCACCTACAATGAGCAGTTCTTC. This sequence joins TRBV20-1 and TRBJ2-1; unclear D gene. Trimming stripped 5 bases from V and 2 bases from J, with 10 bases between. Germline-derived CDR1 and CDR2 are DFQATT and SNEGSKA (reference sequence). CDR3 length equals 13 residues.

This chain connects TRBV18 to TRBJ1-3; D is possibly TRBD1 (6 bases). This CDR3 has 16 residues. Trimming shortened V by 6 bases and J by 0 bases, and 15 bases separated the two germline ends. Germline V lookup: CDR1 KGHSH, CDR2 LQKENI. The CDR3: CASSPTQGSSGNTIYF. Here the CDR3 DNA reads TGTGCCAGCTCCCCGACACAGGGCAGCTCTGGAAACACCATATATTTT.

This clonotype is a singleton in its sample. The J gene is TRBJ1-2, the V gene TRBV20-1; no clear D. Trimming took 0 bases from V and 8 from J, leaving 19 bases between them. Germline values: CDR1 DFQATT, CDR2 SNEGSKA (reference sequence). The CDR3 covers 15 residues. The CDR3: CSARDRIRVSGGYTF. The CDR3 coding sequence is TGCAGTGCTAGAGATCGAATTAGGGTATCGGGCGGCTACACCTTC.

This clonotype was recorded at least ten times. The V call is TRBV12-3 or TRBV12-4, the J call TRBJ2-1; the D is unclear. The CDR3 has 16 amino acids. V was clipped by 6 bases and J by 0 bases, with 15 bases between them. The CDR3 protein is CASSPTGDSSYNEQFF. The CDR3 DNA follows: TGTGCCAGCAGCCCTACTGGAGATAGCTCCTACAATGAGCAGTTCTTC.

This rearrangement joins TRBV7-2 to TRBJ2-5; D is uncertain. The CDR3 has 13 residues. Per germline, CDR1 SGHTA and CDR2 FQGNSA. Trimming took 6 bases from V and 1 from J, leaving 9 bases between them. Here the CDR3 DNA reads TGTGCCAGCAGGCCAACCAGCCAAGAGACCCAGTACTTC. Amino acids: CASRPTSQETQYF.

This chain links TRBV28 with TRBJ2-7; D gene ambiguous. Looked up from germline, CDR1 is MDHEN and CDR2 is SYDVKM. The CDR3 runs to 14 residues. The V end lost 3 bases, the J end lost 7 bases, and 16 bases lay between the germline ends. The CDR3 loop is CASSFGQFYNEQYF. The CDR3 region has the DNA TGTGCCAGCAGTTTTGGGCAGTTCTACAATGAGCAGTACTTC.

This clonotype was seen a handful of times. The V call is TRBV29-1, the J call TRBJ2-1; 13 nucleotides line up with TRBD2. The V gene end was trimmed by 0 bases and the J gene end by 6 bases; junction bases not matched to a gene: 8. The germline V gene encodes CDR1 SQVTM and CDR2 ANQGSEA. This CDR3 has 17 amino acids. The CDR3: CSVEDAGTSGRGNEQFF. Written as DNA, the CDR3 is TGCAGCGTTGAAGACGCGGGTACTAGCGGGAGGGGCAATGAGCAGTTCTTC.

DNA of the CDR3: TGTGCCAGCAGCCGACAGGGGGCGGAGCAGTACTTC. This sequence encodes CASSRQGAEQYF. The chain combines TRBV6-6 with TRBJ2-7; 10 nucleotides match TRBD1. The germline V gene encodes CDR1 MNHNY and CDR2 SVGAGI (reference sequence). The trim removed 6 bases at V and 7 bases at J, leaving 3 bases unmatched. The CDR3 consists of 12 residues.

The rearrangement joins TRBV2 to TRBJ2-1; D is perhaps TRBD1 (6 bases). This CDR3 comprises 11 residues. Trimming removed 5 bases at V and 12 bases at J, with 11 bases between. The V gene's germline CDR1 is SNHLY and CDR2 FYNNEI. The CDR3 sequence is CASSTGFLQFF. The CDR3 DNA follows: TGTGCCAGCAGTACAGGGTTTCTGCAGTTCTTC.

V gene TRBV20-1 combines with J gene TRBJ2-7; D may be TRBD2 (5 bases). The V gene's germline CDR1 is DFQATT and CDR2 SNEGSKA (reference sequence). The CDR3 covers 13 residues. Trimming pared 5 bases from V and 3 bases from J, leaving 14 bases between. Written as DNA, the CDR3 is TGCAGTGCTGGGAGTCACCTGAGCTACGAGCAGTACTTC. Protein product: CSAGSHLSYEQYF.

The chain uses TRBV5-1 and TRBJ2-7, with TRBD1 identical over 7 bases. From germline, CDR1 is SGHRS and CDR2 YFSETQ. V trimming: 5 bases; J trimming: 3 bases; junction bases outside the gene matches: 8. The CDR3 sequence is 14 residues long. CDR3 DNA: TGCGCCAGCAGGTACCGGACAGGTGGCTACGAGCAGTACTTC. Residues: CASRYRTGGYEQYF.

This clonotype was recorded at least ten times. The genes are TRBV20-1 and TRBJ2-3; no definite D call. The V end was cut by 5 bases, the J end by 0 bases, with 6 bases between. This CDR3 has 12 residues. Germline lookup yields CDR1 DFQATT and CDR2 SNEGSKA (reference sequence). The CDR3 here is CSAPHSTDTQYF. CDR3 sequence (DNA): TGCAGTGCTCCCCACAGCACAGATACGCAGTATTTT.

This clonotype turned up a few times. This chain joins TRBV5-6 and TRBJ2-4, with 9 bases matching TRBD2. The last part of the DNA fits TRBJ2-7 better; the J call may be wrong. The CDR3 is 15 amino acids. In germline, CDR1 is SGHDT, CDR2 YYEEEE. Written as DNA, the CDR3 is TGTGCCAGCAGCTTCGAAGCGGGAGGACAATACGAGCAGTACTTC. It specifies CASSFEAGGQYEQYF.

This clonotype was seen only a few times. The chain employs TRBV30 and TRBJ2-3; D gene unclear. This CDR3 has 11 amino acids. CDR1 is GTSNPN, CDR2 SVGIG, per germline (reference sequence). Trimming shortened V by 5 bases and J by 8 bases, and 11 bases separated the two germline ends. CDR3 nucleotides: TGTGCCTGGGACCGACGAGGTACGCAGTATTTT. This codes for CAWDRRGTQYF.